This TCR beta chain derives from a study of cytomegalovirus exposure and HLA in healthy donors. Use of 60 Vbeta and 13 Jbeta primers characterized the PCR. Profiled with immunoSEQ multiplex PCR; TCRdb holds only in-frame clones, not every one. Of roughly 150,000 clones listed, 85% are singletons. Trimming cost V 4 bases and J 3 bases; bases outside gene matches: 9. Germline V gene lookup returns CDR1 SGHRS and CDR2 YFSETQ. The CDR3 is 16 residues long. The TCR sequence derives from a boy between 2 and 10 years old in good health and CMV-seronegative. Sequencing input: PBMCs. The chain has TRBV5-1 and TRBJ2-2, with 7 bases identical to TRBD2. CDR3 sequence: CASSLTRGRDTGELFF. The CDR3 DNA sequence: TGCGCCAGCAGCCTTACGCGGGGGAGGGACACCGGGGAGCTGTTTTTT.